This T cell receptor (beta chain) was documented in a study of beta chain features in type 1 diabetes. From germline, CDR1 is MNHEY and CDR2 SVGAGI. V was trimmed by 6 bases and J by 7 bases, leaving 13 bases between them. The CDR3 is 14 residues long. The entirety of the isolated RNA underwent reverse transcription, so expressed TCRB transcripts were sequenced. The protocol was immunoSEQ multiplex PCR, while the TCRdb copy is restricted to in-frame clones and leaves out a portion. The sample lists 850,000 to 900,000 clones; roughly a sixth were seen once. About this clone itself: Its specificity is not known.

Study-wide points: Across all four CD4+ subsets, people with type 1 diabetes showed modestly shorter TCRB CDR3s. For type 1 diabetes patients, VDJ junctions showed fewer insertions and more deletions. The naive, central memory and Treg TCRB repertoires of patients appeared to be more similar to one another than those of healthy donors.

The sequence was obtained from a woman between 18 and 30 years old in good health. The sequencing sample was made of naive CD4+ T cells from blood. This chain links TRBV6-5 with TRBJ1-6, with D maybe TRBD1 (5 bases). The CDR3 DNA is TGTGCCAGCAGACCTCACGCAGGGAATTCACCCCTCCACTTT. Its translation is CASRPHAGNSPLHF.